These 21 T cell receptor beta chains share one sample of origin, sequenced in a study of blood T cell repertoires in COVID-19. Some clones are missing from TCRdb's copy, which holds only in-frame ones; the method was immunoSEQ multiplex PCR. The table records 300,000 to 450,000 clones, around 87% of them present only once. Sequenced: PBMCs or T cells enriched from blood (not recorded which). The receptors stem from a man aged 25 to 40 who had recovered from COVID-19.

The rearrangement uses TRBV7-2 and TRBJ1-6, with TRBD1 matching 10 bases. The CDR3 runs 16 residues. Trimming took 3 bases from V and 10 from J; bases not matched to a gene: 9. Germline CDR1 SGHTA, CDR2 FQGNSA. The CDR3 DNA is TGTGCCAGCAGCTTGTCTCCGGGACAGGGGAAGTCACCCCTCCACTTT. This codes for CASSLSPGQGKSPLHF.

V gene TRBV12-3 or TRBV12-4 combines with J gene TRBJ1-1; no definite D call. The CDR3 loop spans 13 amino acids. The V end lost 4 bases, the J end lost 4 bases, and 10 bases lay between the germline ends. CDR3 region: CASSSPRVTEAFF. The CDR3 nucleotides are TGTGCCAGCAGTTCTCCGAGGGTCACTGAAGCTTTCTTT.

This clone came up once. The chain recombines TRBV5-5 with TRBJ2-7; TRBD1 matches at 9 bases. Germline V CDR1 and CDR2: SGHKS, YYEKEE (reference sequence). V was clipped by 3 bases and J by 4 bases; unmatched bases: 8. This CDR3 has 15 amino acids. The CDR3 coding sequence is TGTGCCAGCAGCTCCGATGGACAGGGGACTTACGAGCAGTACTTC. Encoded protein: CASSSDGQGTYEQYF.

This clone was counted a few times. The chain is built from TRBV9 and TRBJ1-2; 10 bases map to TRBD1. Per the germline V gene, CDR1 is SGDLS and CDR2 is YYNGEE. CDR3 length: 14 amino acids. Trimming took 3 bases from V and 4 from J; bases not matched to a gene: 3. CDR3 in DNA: TGTGCCAGCAGCGCCGGACAGGGGGTCTATGGCTACACCTTC. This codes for CASSAGQGVYGYTF.

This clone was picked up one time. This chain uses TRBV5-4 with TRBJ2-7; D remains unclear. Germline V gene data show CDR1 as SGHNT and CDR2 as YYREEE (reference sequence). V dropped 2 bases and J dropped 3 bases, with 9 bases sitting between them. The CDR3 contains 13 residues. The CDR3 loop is CASSLPPSYEQYF. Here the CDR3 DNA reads TGTGCCAGCAGCTTACCTCCCAGCTACGAGCAGTACTTC.

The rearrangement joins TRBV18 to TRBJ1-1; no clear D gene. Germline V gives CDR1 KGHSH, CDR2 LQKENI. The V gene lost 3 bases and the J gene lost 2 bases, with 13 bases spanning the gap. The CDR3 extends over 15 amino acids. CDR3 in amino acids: CASSPARGLNTEAFF. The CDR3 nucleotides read TGTGCCAGCTCACCGGCAAGAGGGCTCAACACTGAAGCTTTCTTT.

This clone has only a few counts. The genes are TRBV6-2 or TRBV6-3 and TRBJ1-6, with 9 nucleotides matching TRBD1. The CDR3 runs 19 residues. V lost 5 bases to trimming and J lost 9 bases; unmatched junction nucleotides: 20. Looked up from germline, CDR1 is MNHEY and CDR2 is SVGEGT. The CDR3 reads CASSQTIRRQGVKSSPLHF. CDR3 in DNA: TGTGCCAGCAGTCAAACCATACGACGACAGGGGGTTAAGAGTTCACCCCTCCACTTT.

The CDR3 loop is CASSLTGGRDTQYF. The CDR3 DNA reads as TGTGCCAGCAGCCTGACAGGGGGACGAGATACGCAGTATTTT. The chain carries TRBV6-4 and TRBJ2-3; 9 positions match TRBD1. The germline V gene encodes CDR1 MRHNA and CDR2 SNTAGT. This CDR3 contains 14 residues. The V segment lost 6 bases and the J segment 5 bases; nucleotides outside the gene matches: 6.

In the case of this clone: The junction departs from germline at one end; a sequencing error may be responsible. CDR3 sequence: CASRTNYGAVF. The DNA of the CDR3 is TGTGCCAGCAGAACCAATTATGGGGCAGTCTTC. The chain is built from TRBV25-1 and TRBJ2-7; D may be TRBD1 (5 bases). There are 11 residues in the CDR3. Germline V gives CDR1 MGHDK, CDR2 SYGVNS.

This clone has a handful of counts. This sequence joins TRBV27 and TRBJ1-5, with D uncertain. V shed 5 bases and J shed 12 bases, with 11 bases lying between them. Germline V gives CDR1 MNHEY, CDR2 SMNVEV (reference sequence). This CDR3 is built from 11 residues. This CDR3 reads CASSGGIVQHF. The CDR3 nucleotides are TGTGCCAGCAGTGGCGGGATCGTCCAGCATTTT.

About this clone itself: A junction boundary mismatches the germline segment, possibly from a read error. The CDR3 is CASREGTGRSTDTQYF. The DNA for the CDR3 is TGTGCCAGCAGGGAAGGGACAGGGAGAAGCACAGATACGCAGTATTTT. The chain couples TRBV6-1 to TRBJ2-3, with 9 bases fitting TRBD1. This CDR3 is 16 amino acids long. Germline CDR1 MNHNS, CDR2 SASEGT.

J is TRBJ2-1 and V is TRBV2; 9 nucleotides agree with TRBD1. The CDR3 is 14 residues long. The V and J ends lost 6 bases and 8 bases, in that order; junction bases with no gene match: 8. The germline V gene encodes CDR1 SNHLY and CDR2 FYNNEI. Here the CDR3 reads CASRAGQGGYEQFF. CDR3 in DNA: TGTGCCAGCAGGGCGGGACAGGGAGGCTATGAGCAGTTCTTC.

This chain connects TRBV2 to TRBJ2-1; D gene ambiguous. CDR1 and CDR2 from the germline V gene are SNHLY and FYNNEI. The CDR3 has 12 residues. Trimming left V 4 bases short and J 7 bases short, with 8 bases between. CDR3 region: CASSGEWNEQFF. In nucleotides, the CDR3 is TGTGCCAGCAGTGGAGAGTGGAATGAGCAGTTCTTC.

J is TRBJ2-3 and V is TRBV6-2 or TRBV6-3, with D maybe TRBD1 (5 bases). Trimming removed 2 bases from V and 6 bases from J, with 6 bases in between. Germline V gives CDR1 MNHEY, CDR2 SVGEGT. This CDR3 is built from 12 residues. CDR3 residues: CASSYNRDTQYF. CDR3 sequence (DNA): TGTGCCAGCAGTTACAACAGGGATACGCAGTATTTT.

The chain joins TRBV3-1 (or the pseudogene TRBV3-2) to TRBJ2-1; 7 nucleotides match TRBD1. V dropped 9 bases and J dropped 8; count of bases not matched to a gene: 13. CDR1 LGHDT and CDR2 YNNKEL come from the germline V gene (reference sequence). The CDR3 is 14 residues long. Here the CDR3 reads CASTDRAFIDEQFF. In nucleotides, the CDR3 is TGTGCCAGTACAGACAGGGCATTTATCGATGAGCAGTTCTTC.

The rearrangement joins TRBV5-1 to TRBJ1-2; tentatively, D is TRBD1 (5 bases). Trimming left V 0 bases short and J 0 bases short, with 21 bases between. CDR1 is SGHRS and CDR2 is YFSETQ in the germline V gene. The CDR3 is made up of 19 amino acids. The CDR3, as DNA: TGCGCCAGCAGCTTGGCCCCCGTTGCGGGGGGGGGAGCTAACTATGGCTACACCTTC. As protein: CASSLAPVAGGGANYGYTF.

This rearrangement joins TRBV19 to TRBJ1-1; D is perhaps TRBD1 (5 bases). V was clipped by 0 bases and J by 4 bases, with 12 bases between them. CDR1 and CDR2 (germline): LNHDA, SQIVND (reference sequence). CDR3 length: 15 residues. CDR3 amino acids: CASSIDLRGGTEAFF. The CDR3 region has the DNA TGTGCCAGTAGTATAGATTTGCGGGGCGGCACTGAAGCTTTCTTT.

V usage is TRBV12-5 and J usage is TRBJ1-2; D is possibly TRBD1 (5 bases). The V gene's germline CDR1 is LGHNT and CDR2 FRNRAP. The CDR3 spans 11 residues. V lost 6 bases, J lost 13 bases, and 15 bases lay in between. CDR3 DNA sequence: TGTGCTAGTGGAGACAGCACACTTGGCACCTTC. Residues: CASGDSTLGTF.

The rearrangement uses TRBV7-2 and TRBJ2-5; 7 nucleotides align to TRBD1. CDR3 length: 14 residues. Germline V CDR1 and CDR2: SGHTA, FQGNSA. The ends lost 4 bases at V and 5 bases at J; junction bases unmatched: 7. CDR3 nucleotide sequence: TGTGCCAGCAGCTCGACAGGGATAGGGGAGACCCAGTACTTC. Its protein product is CASSSTGIGETQYF.

CDR3 nucleotides: TGTGCCAGCTCACCCGCGGGGGTTGGAAACACCATATATTTT. Protein product: CASSPAGVGNTIYF. J is TRBJ1-3 and V is TRBV18; TRBD1 is a possible D gene (5 bases). The germline V gene has CDR1 KGHSH and CDR2 LQKENI. With 3 bases removed from V and 3 bases from J, the gap between germline ends came to 9 bases. This CDR3 region has 14 residues.

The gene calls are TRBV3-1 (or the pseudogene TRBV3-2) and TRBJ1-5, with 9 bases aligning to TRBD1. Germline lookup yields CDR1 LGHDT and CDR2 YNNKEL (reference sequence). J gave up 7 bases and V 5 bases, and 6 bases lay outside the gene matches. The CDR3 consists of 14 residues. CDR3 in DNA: TGTGCCAGCAGCTTTACAGGGGGCCGGCAGCCCCAGCATTTT. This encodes CASSFTGGRQPQHF.